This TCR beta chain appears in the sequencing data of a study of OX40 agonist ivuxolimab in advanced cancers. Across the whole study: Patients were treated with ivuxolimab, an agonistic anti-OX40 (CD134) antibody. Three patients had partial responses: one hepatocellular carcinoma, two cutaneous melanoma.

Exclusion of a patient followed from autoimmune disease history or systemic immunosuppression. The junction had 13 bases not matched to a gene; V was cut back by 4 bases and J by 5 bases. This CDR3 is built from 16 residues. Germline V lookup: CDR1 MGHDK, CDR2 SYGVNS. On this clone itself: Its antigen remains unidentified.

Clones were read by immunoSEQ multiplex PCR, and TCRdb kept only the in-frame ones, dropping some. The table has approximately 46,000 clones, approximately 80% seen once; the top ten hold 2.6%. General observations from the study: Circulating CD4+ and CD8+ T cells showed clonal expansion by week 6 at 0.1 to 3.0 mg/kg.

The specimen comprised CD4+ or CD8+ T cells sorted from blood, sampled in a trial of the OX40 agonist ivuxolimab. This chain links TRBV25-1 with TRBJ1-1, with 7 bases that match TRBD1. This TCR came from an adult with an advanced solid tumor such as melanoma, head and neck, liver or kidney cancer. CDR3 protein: CASSANRGGLGTEAFF. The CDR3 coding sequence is TGTGCCAGCAGTGCTAACAGGGGTGGGTTGGGAACTGAAGCTTTCTTT.